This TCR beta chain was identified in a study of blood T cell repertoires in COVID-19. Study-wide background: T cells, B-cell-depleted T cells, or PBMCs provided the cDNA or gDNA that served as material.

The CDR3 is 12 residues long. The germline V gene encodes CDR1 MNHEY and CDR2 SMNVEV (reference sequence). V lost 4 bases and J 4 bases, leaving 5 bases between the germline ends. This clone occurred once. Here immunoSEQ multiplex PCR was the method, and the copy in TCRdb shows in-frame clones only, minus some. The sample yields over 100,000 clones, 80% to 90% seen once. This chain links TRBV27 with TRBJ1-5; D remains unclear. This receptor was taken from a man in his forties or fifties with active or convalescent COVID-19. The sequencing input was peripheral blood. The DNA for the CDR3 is TGTGCCAGCAGTTCTAATAATCAGCCCCAGCATTTT. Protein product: CASSSNNQPQHF.